The present entry profiles one T cell receptor beta chain with its context. Its antigen remains unknown. Assaying covered roughly 92,000 TCR templates per sample. The repertoire was sequenced with immunoSEQ multiplex PCR; TCRdb's copy has only in-frame clones and lacks some. The table shows some 97,000 clones, with about 93% occurring only once. This sample stems from a study of siplizumab effects on memory and regulatory T cells. Findings of the study overall: It seemed that naive T cells were more diverse than memory cells and were major contributors to the alloresponse.

The germline V gene encodes CDR1 SQVTM and CDR2 ANQGSEA. The CDR3 length is 14 residues. Between the trimmed V and J ends, which lost 3 bases and 4 bases, there was a span of 13 bases. The chain recombines TRBV29-1 with TRBJ2-1, with D perhaps TRBD2 (5 bases). The sequencing sample was made of Tregs sorted from blood. This TCR derives from a human donor in good health. DNA of the CDR3: TGCAGCGTTGATGCCGCTACTAGTTACAATGAGCAGTTCTTC. Amino acid sequence: CSVDAATSYNEQFF.